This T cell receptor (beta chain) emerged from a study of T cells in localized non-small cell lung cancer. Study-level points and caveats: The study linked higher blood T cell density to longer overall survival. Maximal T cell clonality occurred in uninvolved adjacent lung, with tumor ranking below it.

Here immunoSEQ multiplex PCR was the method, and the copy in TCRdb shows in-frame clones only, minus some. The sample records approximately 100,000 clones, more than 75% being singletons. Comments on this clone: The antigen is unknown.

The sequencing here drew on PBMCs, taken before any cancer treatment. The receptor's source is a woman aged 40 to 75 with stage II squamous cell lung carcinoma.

This CDR3 is CATRGARGILNYGYTF. CDR3 in DNA: TGTGCCACAAGAGGGGCACGGGGGATACTAAACTATGGCTACACCTTC. This chain connects TRBV19 to TRBJ1-2; maybe TRBD1 (5 bases). CDR3 length equals 16 residues. CDR1 and CDR2 (germline): LNHDA, SQIVND (reference sequence). Deletions cut 10 bases from V and 2 bases from J, with 23 bases between.